The 20 T cell receptor beta chains below were found in one sample sequenced in a study of graft-versus-host responses after intestinal transplantation. These receptors' targets are unknown. Produced via immunoSEQ multiplex PCR; TCRdb's table is partial and in-frame only. The repertoire holds approximately 90,000 clones, with more than 85% as singletons. Source: unstimulated CD8+ T cells sorted from spleen or lymph node cells, taken before intestinal transplant. These receptors were collected from a human donor who received an intestinal transplant.

Remarks on this clone: Since no conserved phenylalanine or tryptophan closes the CDR3, a read error is the likely cause. The rearrangement uses TRBV7-9 and TRBJ2-7, with 7 bases matching TRBD1. Germline V gives CDR1 SEHNR, CDR2 FQNEAQ (reference sequence). The J segment lost 4 bases and the V segment lost 5 bases, leaving 14 bases of the junction unmatched. The CDR3 extends over 16 amino acids. CDR3 sequence (DNA): TGTGCCAGCAGCCGGTGGGACAGAGAGTTTCAGTACGAGCAGTACCTC. Residues: CASSRWDREFQYEQYL.

The sample holds one count of this clone. The chain employs TRBV9 and TRBJ2-7; 10 nucleotides align to TRBD1. CDR3 size: 18 residues. CDR1 is SGDLS, CDR2 YYNGEE, per germline. With 3 bases clipped from V and 2 bases from J, the junction kept 14 bases outside the gene matches. The CDR3 DNA is TGTGCCAGCAGCGCGAGGTCCGTACCGGGACAGGGGCCCTACGAGCAGTACTTC. Protein: CASSARSVPGQGPYEQYF.

The V call is TRBV19, the J call TRBJ1-2; a possible D gene is TRBD1 (6 bases). The V gene lost 4 bases and the J gene lost 6 bases, with 12 bases spanning the gap. This CDR3 is 13 amino acids long. Germline V CDR1 and CDR2: LNHDA, SQIVND (reference sequence). The CDR3 reads CASSTLQGDGYTF. The CDR3 nucleotides are TGTGCCAGTAGTACCCTACAGGGCGATGGCTACACCTTC.

The chain carries TRBV19 and TRBJ2-1; TRBD1 matches at 9 bases. J lost 8 bases, V lost 4 bases, and 12 bases had no gene match. The CDR3 contains 16 residues. Looked up from germline, CDR1 is LNHDA and CDR2 is SQIVND (reference sequence). Here the CDR3 DNA reads TGTGCCAGTAGTAACTGGTCTTACAGGGGGCCCCATGAGCAGTTCTTC. Its translation: CASSNWSYRGPHEQFF.

V usage is TRBV5-1 and J usage is TRBJ2-5, with 9 bases matching TRBD2. This CDR3 comprises 15 residues. Germline-derived CDR1 and CDR2 are SGHRS and YFSETQ. The V gene end was trimmed by 2 bases and the J gene end by 5 bases; junction bases not matched to a gene: 7. The CDR3 nucleotides read TGCGCCAGCAGCTTTGGGACTAGCACGGGGGAGACCCAGTACTTC. The encoded protein is CASSFGTSTGETQYF.

V usage is TRBV7-9 and J usage is TRBJ2-7, with TRBD2 identical over 13 bases. CDR3 length equals 16 residues. Germline CDR1 and CDR2: SEHNR and FQNEAQ (reference sequence). The trim removed 1 base at V and 4 bases at J, leaving 4 bases unmatched. In nucleotides, the CDR3 is TGTGCCAGCAGCTTAGGGGGACTAGCGGGGAATTACGAGCAGTACTTC. Protein: CASSLGGLAGNYEQYF.

As regards this clone: The same CDR3 also results from other DNA sequences found in this sample. The chain has TRBV7-9 and TRBJ2-7; D perhaps matches TRBD2 (5 bases). V was clipped by 1 base and J by 11 bases, with 15 bases between them. The germline V gene encodes CDR1 SEHNR and CDR2 FQNEAQ (reference sequence). The CDR3 has 13 residues. The CDR3 DNA reads as TGTGCCAGCAGCTTAGAGGGCCGGGAATGGAAGTACTTC. Translated: CASSLEGREWKYF. Drawing the rest from reference TRBV7-9 and TRBJ2-7, the complete variable domain is DTGVSQNPRHKITKRGQNVTFRCDPISEHNRLYWYRQTLGQGPEFLTYFQNEAQLEKSRLLSDRFSAERPKGSFSTLEIQRTEQGDSAMYLCASSLEGREWKYFGPGTRLTVT.

This clone was found once. This chain connects TRBV9 to TRBJ2-1; 8 bases are shared with TRBD2. With 6 bases clipped from V and 8 bases from J, the junction kept 7 bases outside the gene matches. The germline CDR1 and CDR2 sequences are SGDLS and YYNGEE. This CDR3 contains 13 residues. The DNA of the CDR3 is TGTGCCAGCAACACGGGGGGGGTGGATGAGCAGTTCTTC. As protein: CASNTGGVDEQFF.

The J gene is TRBJ1-2, the V gene TRBV14; D is uncertain. The CDR3 extends over 17 amino acids. The V gene lost 3 bases and the J gene lost 2 bases, with 19 bases spanning the gap. Germline V gene data show CDR1 as SGHDN and CDR2 as FVKESK. CDR3 DNA: TGTGCCAGCAGCCATATTAAGGCGGGCGCGGAGAACTATGGCTACACCTTC. Translation: CASSHIKAGAENYGYTF. Complete variable domain (other parts from reference TRBV14 and TRBJ1-2): EAGVTQFPSHSVIEKGQTVTLRCDPISGHDNLYWYRRVMGKEIKFLLHFVKESKQDESGMPNNRFLAERTGGTYSTLKVQPAELEDSGVYFCASSHIKAGAENYGYTFGSGTRLTVV.

The chain carries TRBV4-3 and TRBJ1-4; D might be TRBD1 (6 bases). This CDR3 region has 15 residues. The V end lost 0 bases, the J end lost 6 bases, and 11 bases lay between the germline ends. Germline CDR1 LGHNA, CDR2 YSLEER. The CDR3: CASSQDQGTYEKLFF. For the CDR3, the DNA is TGCGCCAGCAGCCAAGATCAGGGGACCTATGAAAAACTGTTTTTT.

This chain connects TRBV9 to TRBJ1-1, with D unresolved. Germline CDR1 and CDR2: SGDLS and YYNGEE. V lost 0 bases, J lost 5 bases, and 5 bases lay in between. The CDR3 contains 12 residues. Written as DNA, the CDR3 is TGTGCCAGCAGCGTAGGAGGGACTGAAGCTTTCTTT. Translation gives CASSVGGTEAFF.

This sequence joins TRBV11-2 and TRBJ2-7, with 9 bases identical to TRBD1. CDR1 is SGHAT and CDR2 is FQNNGV in the germline V gene. The CDR3 is 13 amino acids. V shed 5 bases and J 3 bases; nucleotides not matched to a gene: 2. DNA for the CDR3: TGTGCCAGCAGCGGGACAGGGTTCTACGAGCAGTACTTC. It yields the protein CASSGTGFYEQYF.

This chain's CDR3 is CASSPQTPRVEHNSPLHF. The CDR3 DNA is TGTGCCAGCAGCCCGCAAACCCCGAGAGTAGAGCATAATTCACCCCTCCACTTT. The chain employs TRBV7-2 and TRBJ1-6; no firm D call. The CDR3 runs 18 residues. Trimming left V 5 bases short and J 5 bases short, with 22 bases between. Germline V lookup: CDR1 SGHTA, CDR2 FQGNSA.

The rearrangement links TRBV6-5 to TRBJ1-5; D is unresolved. Germline CDR1 reads MNHEY; CDR2 reads SVGAGI. Trimming stripped 4 bases from V and 2 bases from J, with 9 bases between. The CDR3 sequence is 14 residues long. Written as DNA, the CDR3 is TGTGCCAGCAGTTCCGGGGAGCGCAATCAGCCCCAGCATTTT. It yields the protein CASSSGERNQPQHF.

The gene calls are TRBV4-3 and TRBJ2-7; maybe TRBD2 (6 bases). The germline V gene has CDR1 LGHNA and CDR2 YSLEER. Trimming removed 2 bases from V and 6 bases from J, with 20 bases in between. The CDR3 runs to 16 residues. CDR3 in amino acids: CASSQYLQGGVSEQYF. CDR3 DNA sequence: TGCGCCAGCAGCCAATACCTTCAGGGAGGTGTCTCCGAGCAGTACTTC.

This clone was counted once. The genes are TRBV5-1 and TRBJ2-7, with D tentatively TRBD2 (5 bases). The germline V gene encodes CDR1 SGHRS and CDR2 YFSETQ. Trimming shortened V by 4 bases and J by 3 bases, and 14 bases separated the two germline ends. The CDR3 is made up of 14 amino acids. This CDR3 reads CASSLWAGNYEQYF. CDR3 nucleotides: TGCGCCAGCAGCCTATGGGCGGGCAACTACGAGCAGTACTTC.

The chain recombines TRBV29-1 with TRBJ1-3; 11 bases agree with TRBD1. The V gene end was trimmed by 0 bases and the J gene end by 6 bases; junction bases not matched to a gene: 7. CDR3 size: 16 residues. CDR1 and CDR2 from the germline V gene are SQVTM and ANQGSEA. The CDR3 is CSVEDRGTGGENTIYF. The DNA for the CDR3 is TGCAGCGTTGAAGATCGGGGGACAGGGGGTGAAAACACCATATATTTT. Full variable domain (rest looked up from reference TRBV29-1 and TRBJ1-3): SAVISQKPSRDICQRGTSLTIQCQVDSQVTMMFWYRQQPGQSLTLIATANQGSEATYESGFVIDKFPISRPNLTFSTLTVSNMSPEDSSIYLCSVEDRGTGGENTIYFGEGSWLTVV.

The rearrangement uses TRBV4-3 and TRBJ2-6; the match to TRBD1 covers 8 bases. The length of the CDR3 is 19 residues. The ends lost 0 bases at V and 1 base at J; junction bases unmatched: 8. Germline V gene lookup returns CDR1 LGHNA and CDR2 YSLEER. The DNA for the CDR3 is TGCGCCAGCAGCCAAGATGCGGGACAGGTTAAATCTGGGGCCAACGTCCTGACTTTC. It yields the protein CASSQDAGQVKSGANVLTF.

For the CDR3, the DNA is TGCGCCAGCAGCCAAGATCGCCTAGCGGGGAATCAAGAGACCCAGTACTTC. It yields the protein CASSQDRLAGNQETQYF. The genes are TRBV4-3 and TRBJ2-5, with TRBD2 matching over 9 bases. This CDR3 has 17 residues. Germline V gene sequence: CDR1 LGHNA, CDR2 YSLEER. V lost 0 bases, J lost 2 bases, and 7 bases stayed unmatched.

The genes are TRBV4-3 and TRBJ2-7; 7 positions agree with TRBD1. CDR3 length: 15 residues. Germline CDR1 is LGHNA and CDR2 is YSLEER. J was trimmed by 3 bases and V by 4 bases; bases with no gene match: 9. The DNA of the CDR3 is TGCGCCAGCAGCCTTTCCCTCACAGGGGACTACGAGCAGTACTTC. This encodes CASSLSLTGDYEQYF.